What follows are 14 T cell receptor beta chains derived from one specimen sequenced in a study of T cell repertoires in cytomegalovirus infection. TCRdb processed the reads anew with MiXCR; each CDR3 protein has one entry. Of 110,000 or so distinct CDR3 sequences in the sample, roughly 30% were seen once. Their target antigens are unknown. The specimen comprised CD8+ T cells from cultured PBMCs, sampled from culture after CMV antigen stimulation. These TCRs come from a human donor in good health (CMV status not recorded). Some clones in this sample may be carry-over from other donors' samples.

V usage is TRBV6-2 or TRBV6-3 and J usage is TRBJ2-3, with D tentatively TRBD1 (6 bases). The V gene lost 4 bases and the J gene lost 1 base, with 18 bases spanning the gap. CDR3 length: 17 residues. Germline loops: CDR1 MNHEY, CDR2 SVGEGT. The CDR3 DNA reads TGTGCCAGCAGTTCTGAGATTACAGGGAGAGGCACAGATACGCAGTATTTT. Its translation is CASSSEITGRGTDTQYF.

The chain uses TRBV7-8 and TRBJ1-1, with TRBD1 matching 7 bases. CDR1 SGHVS and CDR2 FQNEAQ come from the germline V gene. The CDR3 consists of 16 residues. After removal of 3 bases from V and 1 base from J, the junction contained 8 bases not matched to a gene. CDR3 coding DNA: TGTGCCAGCAGCTTCAGCTCCGGGACAGCGAACACTGAAGCTTTCTTT. Encoded protein: CASSFSSGTANTEAFF.

The table lists this clonotype with a few counts. This chain uses TRBV27 with TRBJ1-1; 8 positions match TRBD1. Losses at the gene ends were 4 bases for V and 5 bases for J; bases not matched to a gene: 12. This CDR3 has 16 amino acids. Germline V gene sequence: CDR1 MNHEY, CDR2 SMNVEV (reference sequence). CDR3 DNA sequence: TGTGCCAGCAGTTCTCAGACAGGGGCAAGGGGAACTGAAGCTTTCTTT. It codes for CASSSQTGARGTEAFF.

Only a few counts were recorded for this clonotype. The chain has TRBV10-2 and TRBJ2-3, with a possible D match to TRBD2 (6 bases). The CDR3 sequence is 15 residues long. Germline V lookup: CDR1 WSHSY, CDR2 SAAADI. V lost 6 bases to trimming and J lost 0 bases, with 13 bases between them. CDR3 DNA sequence: TGCGCCAGCAGCGAGGGACTCGCTAGCACAGATACGCAGTATTTT. Translation gives CASSEGLASTDTQYF.

The chain has TRBV12-3 or TRBV12-4 and TRBJ1-5, with a possible D match to TRBD1 (6 bases). CDR3 length: 15 residues. The germline V and J ends were trimmed by 4 bases and 2 bases, with 12 bases remaining between them. The CDR3 DNA is TGTGCCAGCAGTTGGGGGGCCGGGGGCAATCAGCCCCAGCATTTT. Protein product: CASSWGAGGNQPQHF.

This clonotype was found a few times. The CDR3 nucleotides read TGTGCCAGCAGCTTAGCTTTTAGCGCCTACGAGCAGTACTTC. It yields the protein CASSLAFSAYEQYF. The chain carries TRBV7-2 and TRBJ2-7; perhaps TRBD2 as D (5 bases). Trimming stripped 0 bases from V and 2 bases from J, with 8 bases between. The CDR3 has 14 amino acids. The V gene's germline CDR1 is SGHTA and CDR2 FQGNSA. Supplemented by reference TRBV7-2 and TRBJ2-7, the full variable domain reads GAGVSQSPSNKVTEKGKDVELRCDPISGHTALYWYRQSLGQGLEFLIYFQGNSAPDKSGLPSDRFSAERTGGSVSTLTIQRTQQEDSAVYLCASSLAFSAYEQYFGPGTRLTVT.

The chain links TRBV9 to TRBJ2-2; either TRBD1 or TRBD2 may fit D (6 bases each). The CDR3 runs to 15 residues. The germline gives CDR1 SGDLS, CDR2 YYNGEE. V was trimmed by 3 bases and J by 1 base, leaving 10 bases between them. The chain's CDR3 is CASSEGGGNTGELFF. In DNA, the CDR3 is TGTGCCAGCAGCGAGGGGGGAGGGAACACCGGGGAGCTGTTTTTT. The full variable domain, rest sourced from reference TRBV9 and TRBJ2-2, is DSGVTQTPKHLITATGQRVTLRCSPRSGDLSVYWYQQSLDQGLQFLIQYYNGEERAKGNILERFSAQQFPDLHSELNLSSLELGDSALYFCASSEGGGNTGELFFGEGSRLTVL.

V is TRBV28 and J is TRBJ1-2; no reliable D call. V was cut by 5 bases and J by 6 bases, with 16 bases left in between. The CDR3 is made up of 14 amino acids. Germline CDR1 and CDR2: MDHEN and SYDVKM. The DNA of the CDR3 is TGTGCCAGCAGTCCTCTCCGGGAGTACGATGGCTACACCTTC. As protein: CASSPLREYDGYTF.

The chain recombines TRBV4-3 with TRBJ1-2; D possibly corresponds to TRBD1 (6 bases). The V end lost 0 bases, the J end lost 4 bases, and 15 bases lay between the germline ends. Germline V gene data show CDR1 as LGHNA and CDR2 as YSLEER. The CDR3 totals 16 residues. The CDR3 region has the DNA TGCGCCAGCAGCCAAGATTCCTTCGACAGGAGCTATGGCTACACCTTC. As protein: CASSQDSFDRSYGYTF.

The chain's CDR3 is CASSMGRATTEAFF. DNA for the CDR3: TGTGCCAGTAGTATGGGCAGGGCGACCACTGAAGCTTTCTTT. The genes are TRBV19 and TRBJ1-1, with D perhaps TRBD1 (5 bases). The CDR3 is 14 amino acids. Germline assignment: CDR1 LNHDA and CDR2 SQIVND (reference sequence). V lost 3 bases and J 4 bases, leaving 12 bases between the germline ends.

The gene calls are TRBV6-6 and TRBJ2-5; TRBD1 agrees at 9 bases. This CDR3 comprises 14 residues. The germline gives CDR1 MNHNY, CDR2 SVGAGI (reference sequence). V lost 6 bases and J lost 3; bases outside the gene matches: 5. CDR3 loop: CASRRDREKETQYF. As DNA, the CDR3 is TGTGCCAGCAGGCGGGACAGGGAAAAAGAGACCCAGTACTTC.

Concerning this clonotype: One end of the junction is discordant with germline, which a read error may explain. The chain links TRBV7-8 to TRBJ2-7; TRBD1 agrees at 7 bases. The CDR3 is made up of 13 amino acids. Germline lookup yields CDR1 SGHVS and CDR2 FQNEAQ. The CDR3 coding sequence is TGTGCCAGCAGCACCGGACAGGTCTACAAGCAGTACTTC. Translated, it gives CASSTGQVYKQYF.

In its sample, this clonotype was seen a few times. This rearrangement joins TRBV20-1 to TRBJ2-4, with a possible D match to TRBD2 (5 bases). Germline values: CDR1 DFQATT, CDR2 SNEGSKA (reference sequence). Trimming shortened V by 3 bases and J by 0 bases, and 12 bases separated the two germline ends. There are 15 residues in the CDR3. The CDR3 region has the DNA TGCAGTGCTAGCTCCGGGATTCTAGCCAAAAACATTCAGTACTTC. The encoded protein is CSASSGILAKNIQYF.

This clonotype has more than one count but fewer than ten. The chain combines TRBV7-2 with TRBJ2-7; 9 nucleotides match TRBD2. Losses at the gene ends were 5 bases for V and 4 bases for J; bases not matched to a gene: 9. This CDR3 is built from 15 residues. Germline V CDR1 and CDR2: SGHTA, FQGNSA. CDR3 nucleotides: TGTGCCAGCAGCCTATATAGCGGGGGTTTATACGAGCAGTACTTC. Protein product: CASSLYSGGLYEQYF.